The rows below give T cell receptor beta chains drawn from one sample of a study of blood T cell repertoires in COVID-19. TCRdb keeps only in-frame clones here, not all; method: immunoSEQ multiplex PCR. The sample has 150,000 or so clones, 86% seen once. Input material: PBMCs or T cells enriched from blood (not recorded which). Receptors originate from a middle-aged man who had recovered from COVID-19. Both conserved end residues are part of each CDR3. The D gene is left open where the match is weak. Part of the rows lack a size; the others show once, few, many or a class for expanded clones.

>.|TRBV30|.|TRBJ1-2
CAWSGTAYGYTF
TGTGCCTGGAGTGGTACAGCTTATGGCTACACCTTC
>.|TRBV19|.|TRBJ1-2
CASSIQGTAANYGYTF
TGTGCCAGTAGTATCCAGGGGACCGCTGCTAACTATGGCTACACCTTC
>.|TRBV20-1|.|TRBJ1-1
CSALTLGAFF
TGCAGTGCTTTAACTTTGGGCGCTTTCTTT
>.|TRBV25-1|.|TRBJ1-1
CASSYGLAEGMNTEAFF
TGTGCCAGCAGTTACGGGTTGGCGGAGGGCATGAACACTGAAGCTTTCTTT
>TRBD1|TRBV7-9|.|TRBJ1-6
CASSQGGTGAWEINSPLHF
TGTGCCAGCAGCCAAGGGGGGACAGGCGCGTGGGAGATTAATTCACCCCTCCACTTT
>.|TRBV24-1|once|TRBJ1-1
CATSEQGNTEAFF
TGTGCCACCAGTGAACAGGGGAACACTGAAGCTTTCTTT
>.|TRBV7-9|.|TRBJ1-3
CASSSTGTLSGNTIYF
TGTGCCAGCAGCTCCACCGGGACTCTTTCTGGAAACACCATATATTTT
>.|TRBV2|.|TRBJ1-5
CASSAQLASNQPQHF
TGTGCCAGCAGTGCGCAGCTAGCTAGCAATCAGCCCCAGCATTTT
>TRBD2|TRBV2|once|TRBJ2-7
CASSDGLAGVSEQYF
TGTGCCAGCAGCGACGGACTAGCGGGAGTAAGCGAGCAGTACTTC
>.|TRBV11-3|.|TRBJ2-1
CASSLGYGVERSSYNEQFF
TGTGCCAGCAGCTTAGGGTACGGGGTGGAGCGGAGCTCCTACAATGAGCAGTTCTTC
>TRBD1|TRBV10-2|.|TRBJ1-1
CASSRLQGLNTEAFF
TGCGCCAGCAGTAGACTACAGGGGTTGAACACTGAAGCTTTCTTT
>TRBD1|TRBV10-2|.|TRBJ2-2
CASRPGQGGGELFF
TGCGCCAGCAGACCGGGACAGGGCGGCGGGGAGCTGTTTTTT
>TRBD1|TRBV5-1|.|TRBJ1-2
CASSRRYEGALNYGYTF
TGCGCCAGCAGCCGGCGTTACGAGGGGGCGCTGAACTATGGCTACACCTTC
>.|TRBV11-3|.|TRBJ2-2
CASSALSSSTGELFF
TGTGCCAGCAGCGCTCTTTCTAGTTCGACCGGGGAGCTGTTTTTT
>TRBD1|TRBV5-5|.|TRBJ1-5
CASSLGGQGRQPQHF
TGTGCCAGCAGCTTGGGGGGACAGGGCAGACAGCCCCAGCATTTT
>TRBD1|TRBV7-2|.|TRBJ2-5
CASSFGTGDQQYF
TGTGCCAGCAGCTTCGGGACAGGGGATCAACAGTACTTC
>.|TRBV5-6|.|TRBJ1-1
CASSTGHLVETEAFF
TGTGCCAGCAGCACAGGACACCTTGTCGAGACTGAAGCTTTCTTT
>.|TRBV9|.|TRBJ2-1
CASSAAGRAQFF
TGTGCCAGCAGCGCGGCTGGCAGGGCCCAGTTCTTC
>TRBD1|TRBV7-9|.|TRBJ2-5
CASSLGQGLETQYF
TGTGCCAGCAGCTTAGGACAGGGGTTGGAGACCCAGTACTTC
>TRBD1|TRBV18|.|TRBJ1-6
CASSPLPGQGSGSPLHF
TGTGCCAGCTCGCCCCTGCCGGGACAGGGGTCTGGTTCACCCCTCCACTTT
>.|TRBV7-7|.|TRBJ2-2
CASSSRDSSGTGELFF
TGTGCTAGCAGCTCCCGGGACTCCAGCGGCACCGGGGAGCTGTTTTTT
>.|TRBV5-4|.|TRBJ1-2
CASSPPGTPGNYGYTF
TGTGCCAGCAGCCCCCCAGGGACACCTGGAAACTATGGCTACACCTTC
>TRBD2|TRBV9|.|TRBJ2-1
CASSVIAGGYNEQFF
TGTGCCAGCAGCGTAATCGCGGGAGGTTACAATGAGCAGTTCTTC
>TRBD1|TRBV18|.|TRBJ2-7
CASSPRTGIFDEQYF
TGTGCCAGCTCACCGCGGACAGGGATATTCGACGAGCAGTACTTC
>TRBD2|TRBV6-2/TRBV6-3|.|TRBJ2-1
CASSYFSGSGAEQFF
TGTGCCAGCAGTTACTTTAGCGGCAGCGGGGCGGAGCAGTTCTTC
>TRBD1|TRBV7-2|.|TRBJ1-2
CASSLASGTVGYGYTF
TGTGCCAGCAGCTTAGCAAGTGGGACAGTGGGTTATGGCTACACCTTC
>.|TRBV4-3|.|TRBJ1-5
CASSQDQGGQPQHF
TGCGCCAGCAGCCAAGACCAGGGCGGACAGCCCCAGCATTTT
>.|TRBV4-3|.|TRBJ1-2
CASSQDEGVNYGYTF
TGCGCCAGCAGCCAAGATGAGGGGGTGAACTATGGCTACACCTTC
>.|TRBV7-5|.|TRBJ2-7
CVRSGVRQGKTYEQYF
TGTGTCAGAAGCGGGGTCAGACAGGGTAAAACCTACGAGCAGTACTTC
>.|TRBV4-2|.|TRBJ1-5
CASSQVRAGEAQPQHF
TGTGCCAGCAGCCAAGTCAGGGCGGGGGAGGCTCAGCCCCAGCATTTT
>.|TRBV28|.|TRBJ1-4
CASSAPVPRKLFF
TGTGCCAGCAGCGCGCCGGTACCACGAAAACTGTTTTTT
>.|TRBV5-1|.|TRBJ1-1
CASRFSGNTEAFF
TGCGCCAGCAGATTTTCAGGAAACACTGAAGCTTTCTTT
>.|TRBV9|few|TRBJ2-1
CASSVSLEDRDYNEQFF
TGTGCCAGCAGCGTATCCTTGGAAGATCGGGACTACAATGAGCAGTTCTTC
>.|TRBV21-1|.|TRBJ1-4
CASSKGGDGNEKLFF
TGTGCCAGCAGCAAAGGCGGCGATGGAAATGAAAAACTGTTTTTT
>.|TRBV11-3|.|TRBJ2-3
CASSLGETDTQYF
TGTGCCAGCAGCTTAGGGGAGACAGATACGCAGTATTTT
>.|TRBV18|once|TRBJ1-5
CASSPSLGTQDQPQHF
TGTGCCAGCTCACCAAGTCTAGGGACACAGGATCAGCCCCAGCATTTT
>.|TRBV2|.|TRBJ1-6
CASSEETSLNNSPLHF
TGTGCCAGCAGTGAGGAAACCTCACTAAATAATTCACCCCTCCACTTT
>TRBD2|TRBV9|.|TRBJ2-1
CASSVTSMVGDEQFF
TGTGCCAGCAGCGTGACTAGCATGGTTGGCGATGAGCAGTTCTTC
>.|TRBV5-4|medium-sized|TRBJ2-3
CASSLRQTTSTDTQYF
TGTGCCAGCAGCCTCCGACAGACGACTAGCACAGATACGCAGTATTTT
>TRBD1|TRBV7-9|.|TRBJ2-2
CASSPGQGVGTGELFF
TGTGCCAGCAGCCCGGGACAGGGGGTTGGCACCGGGGAGCTGTTTTTT
>.|TRBV5-4|.|TRBJ1-1
CASSLEQGTEAFF
TGTGCCAGCAGCTTGGAGCAGGGAACTGAAGCTTTCTTT
>.|TRBV11-2|.|TRBJ2-3
CASSPSTGGLTDTQYF
TGTGCCAGCAGCCCTAGTACCGGGGGGCTCACAGATACGCAGTATTTT
>.|TRBV14|.|TRBJ2-2
CASSQSRLGDTGELFF
TGTGCCAGCAGCCAATCCCGGCTAGGAGACACCGGGGAGCTGTTTTTT
>TRBD1|TRBV12-3/TRBV12-4|.|TRBJ1-2
CASGQQGYYGYTF
TGTGCCAGCGGTCAACAGGGGTACTATGGCTACACCTTC
>TRBD2|TRBV7-3|.|TRBJ2-5
CASSARLAGGRETQYF
TGTGCCAGCAGCGCCAGACTAGCGGGGGGGCGAGAGACCCAGTACTTC
>TRBD2|TRBV5-1|many|TRBJ2-1
CASSGGTSGNSWNNEQFF
TGCGCCAGCAGCGGCGGGACTAGCGGGAACTCATGGAACAATGAGCAGTTCTTC
>.|TRBV7-8|few|TRBJ2-1
CASSSNNDVRSSSYNEQFF
TGTGCCAGCAGCTCGAATAATGATGTTAGGTCTAGCAGTTACAATGAGCAGTTCTTC
>TRBD2|TRBV18|.|TRBJ2-7
CASSPPTSGSPYEQYF
TGTGCCAGCTCACCACCTACTAGCGGGAGCCCCTACGAGCAGTACTTC
>TRBD1|TRBV5-1|.|TRBJ2-5
CASSLMGQGEGETQYF
TGCGCCAGCAGCTTGATGGGACAGGGTGAGGGGGAGACCCAGTACTTC
>.|TRBV5-1|.|TRBJ1-1
CASSLSPAAETEAFF
TGCGCCAGCAGCTTGAGTCCCGCCGCGGAGACTGAAGCTTTCTTT
>.|TRBV6-2/TRBV6-3|.|TRBJ1-2
CASSYSAREVYGYTF
TGTGCCAGCAGTTACTCCGCGCGAGAGGTCTATGGCTACACCTTC
>.|TRBV5-6|.|TRBJ1-2
CASSLVGANYGYTF
TGTGCCAGCAGCTTGGTTGGAGCTAACTATGGCTACACCTTC
>.|TRBV5-1|.|TRBJ2-3
CASSSGRHRTTDTQYF
TGCGCCAGCAGCTCCGGCCGACATAGAACGACAGATACGCAGTATTTT
>TRBD1|TRBV5-6|.|TRBJ1-1
CASSLDWTGLTEAFF
TGTGCCAGCAGCTTGGATTGGACAGGGCTCACTGAAGCTTTCTTT
>TRBD2|TRBV6-6|.|TRBJ2-7
CASSYNPRSGGYEQYF
TGTGCCAGCAGTTACAATCCCCGGTCGGGGGGCTACGAGCAGTACTTC
>TRBD1|TRBV28|few|TRBJ1-2
CASSLNRGRDTF
TGTGCCAGCAGTTTAAACAGGGGGCGGGACACCTTC
>TRBD2|TRBV7-6|once|TRBJ2-1
CASSSGTRTPNEQFF
TGTGCCAGCAGCTCCGGGACTAGGACGCCCAATGAGCAGTTCTTC
>.|TRBV6-4|.|TRBJ1-6
CASRPKGGTYNSPLHF
TGTGCCAGCAGACCCAAGGGGGGGACCTATAATTCACCCCTCCACTTT
>.|TRBV5-4|.|TRBJ1-1
CASSSRTVLNTEAFF
TGTGCCAGCAGCAGTCGGACAGTACTTAACACTGAAGCTTTCTTT
>.|TRBV28|.|TRBJ1-1
CASSKNTEAFF
TGTGCCAGCAGCAAGAACACTGAAGCTTTCTTT